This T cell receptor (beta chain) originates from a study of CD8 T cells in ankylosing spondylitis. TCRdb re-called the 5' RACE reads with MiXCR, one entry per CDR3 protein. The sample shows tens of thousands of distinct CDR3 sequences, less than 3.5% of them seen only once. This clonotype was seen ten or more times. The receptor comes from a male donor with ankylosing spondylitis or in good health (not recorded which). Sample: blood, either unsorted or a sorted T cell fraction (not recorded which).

The CDR3 here is CASSVALDRGQETQYF. Here the CDR3 DNA reads TGTGCCAGCAGCGTAGCTCTGGACAGGGGGCAAGAGACCCAGTACTTC. V gene TRBV9 combines with J gene TRBJ2-5; 10 bases line up with TRBD1. CDR3 length: 16 amino acids. Germline V gene lookup returns CDR1 SGDLS and CDR2 YYNGEE. Trimming took 0 bases from V and 2 from J; bases not matched to a gene: 4.